What follows describes a single T cell receptor (beta chain). This CDR3 contains 17 residues. The germline V gene encodes CDR1 SGHRS and CDR2 YFSETQ. V lost 4 bases and J lost 1, with 19 bases in between. This specimen belongs to a study of PD-L1 blockade in urothelial cancer. Study as a whole: The year 2014 saw patients start atezolizumab, 1,200 mg intravenously every 3 weeks. Each participant's history included 0 to 3 prior chemotherapy regimens.

Time point here: peripheral blood 6 weeks after treatment start. Locally advanced or metastatic urothelial carcinoma affected the patients. The assay was immunoSEQ multiplex PCR, and TCRdb's table has in-frame clones only and misses some. The sample has some 48,000 clones, about four fifths seen once; the top ten hold approximately 10%. The source was PBMCs, collected around atezolizumab (anti-PD-L1) treatment. The sequence derives from a man between 65 and 79 years old with urothelial cancer. The rearrangement joins TRBV5-1 to TRBJ2-3; D is unclear. CDR3 in DNA: TGCGCCAGCAGCCCGTCCCTGAATCTCTATGGCACAGATACGCAGTATTTT. This codes for CASSPSLNLYGTDTQYF.